This is a list of T cell receptor beta chains from one sample in a study of T cells after yellow fever vaccination. A single record per CDR3 protein comes from TCRdb applying MiXCR to the 5' RACE reads. The sample includes 500,000 to 650,000 distinct CDR3 sequences, approximately 13% of them seen just once. The sequences come from PBMCs, collected on the day of the yellow fever booster vaccination. These receptors were collected from a young man who received the YFV17D yellow fever vaccine. Each CDR3 is given with its conserved first and last residue. The order of the fields is CDR3 protein, CDR3 DNA, clone size, J gene, CDR3 length, D gene, V gene. The D gene is left open where the match is weak. Size is omitted from some rows. Given values are once, few, many or a class for expanded clones.

CASSSGPGDTQYF TGTGCCAGCAGCTCAGGGCCGGGGGATACGCAGTATTTT few TRBJ2-3 13 . TRBV7-9
CASSLGLAAFYEQYF TGTGCCAGCAGCTTAGGACTAGCGGCGTTTTACGAGCAGTACTTC . TRBJ2-7 15 TRBD2 TRBV7-2
CASSSMEARRYNEQFF TGTGCCAGCAGTTCAATGGAGGCCCGGAGGTACAATGAGCAGTTCTTC few TRBJ2-1 16 . TRBV27
CASSSGTSANTYEQYF TGTGCCAGCAGCTCTGGGACTAGCGCAAACACCTACGAGCAGTACTTC few TRBJ2-7 16 TRBD2 TRBV7-2
CASSRDISGGSYNEQFF TGTGCCAGCAGCCGAGACATTAGCGGGGGCTCCTACAATGAGCAGTTCTTC . TRBJ2-1 17 TRBD2 TRBV7-2
CASSPLVGGTPKAWTDTQYF TGTGCCAGCAGCCCACTAGTGGGCGGGACACCGAAGGCCTGGACAGATACGCAGTATTTT few TRBJ2-3 20 . TRBV7-8
CASSFSAGGSPLHF TGCGCCAGCAGCTTCTCGGCAGGGGGTTCACCCCTCCACTTT few TRBJ1-6 14 TRBD1 TRBV5-1
CASSSESGLVAGELFF TGTGCCAGCAGCTCGGAATCCGGACTAGTCGCCGGGGAGCTGTTTTTT few TRBJ2-2 16 TRBD2 TRBV5-4
CSAYPGLAGGLPEQFF TGCAGTGCGTATCCGGGACTAGCGGGAGGGCTTCCAGAGCAGTTCTTC few TRBJ2-1 16 TRBD2 TRBV20-1
CASSYTTYNEQFF TGTGCCAGCAGTTACACTACTTACAATGAGCAGTTCTTC . TRBJ2-1 13 . TRBV28
CASSPAGYSNQPQHF TGTGCCAGCTCACCGGCAGGTTATAGCAATCAGCCCCAGCATTTT few TRBJ1-5 15 . TRBV18
CASSFTSPYNEQFF TGTGCCAGCAGTTTCACAAGTCCCTACAATGAGCAGTTCTTC few TRBJ2-1 14 . TRBV6-2/TRBV6-3
CASSRTEIRNTIYF TGTGCCAGCAGCCGGACTGAAATCCGAAACACCATATATTTT . TRBJ1-3 14 . TRBV7-9
CSAAAGTREDDTQYF TGCAGTGCAGCCGCCGGGACTAGAGAAGATGATACGCAGTATTTT . TRBJ2-3 15 TRBD2 TRBV20-1
CASNLGAGLITDTQYF TGTGCCAGCAACTTAGGAGCGGGCCTTATCACAGATACGCAGTATTTT few TRBJ2-3 16 . TRBV7-2
CASSYSASGAYEQYF TGTGCCAGCAGTTACTCAGCTAGCGGAGCCTACGAGCAGTACTTC . TRBJ2-7 15 TRBD2 TRBV6-5
CAIRGTVFVGAEQFF TGTGCCATCAGAGGGACCGTCTTTGTGGGAGCTGAGCAGTTCTTC . TRBJ2-1 15 . TRBV10-3
CASGRKGDTQYF TGTGCCAGCGGCCGAAAGGGAGATACGCAGTATTTT few TRBJ2-3 12 . TRBV27
CASSWDSTADTQYF TGTGCCAGCAGCTGGGACTCTACGGCAGATACGCAGTATTTT many TRBJ2-3 14 . TRBV7-8
CASSYSVASTDTQYF TGTGCCAGCAGTTACTCGGTAGCTAGCACAGATACGCAGTATTTT . TRBJ2-3 15 . TRBV6-5
CASSPGTVATNEKLFF TGCGCCAGCAGCCCCGGGACGGTGGCAACTAATGAAAAACTGTTTTTT few TRBJ1-4 16 . TRBV5-1
CASSQTDPYEQYF TGCGCCAGCAGCCAGACTGACCCCTACGAGCAGTACTTC . TRBJ2-7 13 . TRBV10-2
CSAISEGGLNEQYF TGCAGTGCTATCTCGGAGGGGGGTCTAAACGAGCAGTACTTC few TRBJ2-7 14 . TRBV20-1
CASSQDRAGPGEQFF TGTGCCAGCAGCCAAGATCGAGCAGGACCGGGTGAGCAGTTCTTC . TRBJ2-1 15 . TRBV3-1
CSARGDSAYNEQFF TGCAGTGCTAGAGGGGACAGCGCCTACAATGAGCAGTTCTTC . TRBJ2-1 14 TRBD1 TRBV20-1
CASSQERQGQWEGYTF TGCGCCAGCAGCCAAGAGAGACAGGGACAATGGGAAGGCTACACCTTC few TRBJ1-2 16 TRBD1 TRBV4-3
CASSYPPGLVDEQYF TGTGCCAGCAGTTACCCTCCGGGACTAGTGGACGAGCAGTACTTC . TRBJ2-7 15 TRBD2 TRBV6-2/TRBV6-3
CASSAAGTPGGGELFF TGTGCCAGCAGTGCTGCCGGGACACCGGGGGGCGGGGAGCTGTTTTTT . TRBJ2-2 16 . TRBV6-2/TRBV6-3
CASSLEPDRVNSPLHF TGTGCCAGCAGCTTAGAGCCGGACAGGGTCAATTCACCCCTCCACTTT . TRBJ1-6 16 TRBD1 TRBV7-9